The 22 T cell receptor beta chains in this list originate from one sample, sequenced in a study of T-cell memory formation after mild COVID-19. TCRdb reanalysed the 5' RACE reads using MiXCR and keeps one entry per CDR3 protein. The table lists over 450,000 distinct CDR3 sequences, approximately 20% of them singletons. The specimen was PBMCs or a T cell subset sorted from them (not recorded which). These receptors all come from an adult woman who had mild COVID-19 (a few samples of this study predate the infection). Cell type and time point are not known.

This clonotype showed up just once. The chain is built from TRBV15 and TRBJ2-5; possibly TRBD2 for D (6 bases). Germline V CDR1 and CDR2: LNHNV, YYDKDF (reference sequence). There are 14 residues in the CDR3. Trimming left V 0 bases short and J 3 bases short, with 8 bases between. CDR3 coding DNA: TGTGCCACCAGCAGAGATTTAGCGGAAGAGACCCAGTACTTC. This translates into CATSRDLAEETQYF. The whole variable domain, filled in from reference TRBV15 and TRBJ2-5, reads DAMVIQNPRYQVTQFGKPVTLSCSQTLNHNVMYWYQQKSSQAPKLLFHYYDKDFNNEADTPDNFQSRRPNTSFCFLDIRSPGLGDTAMYLCATSRDLAEETQYFGPGTRLLVL.

The table lists this clonotype with a few counts. The V and J genes are TRBV7-2 and TRBJ1-5; tentatively, D is TRBD1 (5 bases). The CDR3 runs to 19 residues. The ends were cut back, 1 base at V and 2 bases at J, with 21 bases in the middle. CDR1 SGHTA and CDR2 FQGNSA come from the germline V gene. CDR3 coding DNA: TGTGCCAGCAGCTTAGGTTTCCGGGGCCGACCTCGAGGCAATCAGCCCCAGCATTTT. Translating gives CASSLGFRGRPRGNQPQHF.

In its sample, this clonotype was seen a few times. CDR3 amino acids: CASSFGLAGNEQFF. The CDR3, as DNA: TGTGCCAGCAGCTTTGGACTAGCGGGAAATGAGCAGTTCTTC. The chain is built from TRBV7-6 and TRBJ2-1; 12 bases match TRBD2. V shed 3 bases and J 7 bases; nucleotides not matched to a gene: 1. The length of the CDR3 is 14 residues. CDR1 and CDR2 (germline): SGHVS, FNYEAQ.

The rearrangement uses TRBV7-8 and TRBJ1-5, with D hard to call. Germline CDR1 SGHVS, CDR2 FQNEAQ. CDR3 length: 14 residues. V lost 7 bases to trimming and J lost 0 bases, with 10 bases between them. CDR3 loop: CASNARISNQPQHF. The CDR3 nucleotides read TGTGCCAGCAACGCCCGAATTAGCAATCAGCCCCAGCATTTT.

This clonotype came up a few times. The V call is TRBV12-3 or TRBV12-4, the J call TRBJ1-4; possible D gene TRBD1, 6 bases. This CDR3 spans 14 amino acids. V lost 1 base, J lost 8 bases, and 11 bases lay in between. The CDR3 DNA reads TGTGCCAGCAGTTTAGGGACAGTCCGCGAAAAACTGTTTTTT. It codes for CASSLGTVREKLFF.

The rearrangement joins TRBV7-9 to TRBJ1-4, with 8 positions matching TRBD1. The CDR3 runs to 16 residues. The V gene's germline CDR1 is SEHNR and CDR2 FQNEAQ (reference sequence). The junction had 13 bases not matched to a gene; V was cut back by 5 bases and J by 8 bases. The CDR3 DNA reads TGTGCCAGCAGCCCTCTCCGCGGGACAGGAGGCGAAAAACTGTTTTTT. Amino acids: CASSPLRGTGGEKLFF.

The rearrangement uses TRBV5-1 and TRBJ1-1, with D tentatively TRBD1 (5 bases). Trimming stripped 2 bases from V and 1 base from J, with 15 bases between. The length of the CDR3 is 16 residues. CDR1 is SGHRS and CDR2 is YFSETQ in the germline V gene. The CDR3 is CASSFWGGDQNTEAFF. For the CDR3, the DNA is TGCGCCAGCAGCTTTTGGGGGGGGGATCAGAACACTGAAGCTTTCTTT. Full variable domain (missing parts from reference TRBV5-1 and TRBJ1-1): KAGVTQTPRYLIKTRGQQVTLSCSPISGHRSVSWYQQTPGQGLQFLFEYFSETQRNKGNFPGRFSGRQFSNSRSEMNVSTLELGDSALYLCASSFWGGDQNTEAFFGQGTRLTVV.

This clonotype was detected many times. The V gene is TRBV19, the J gene TRBJ1-2; TRBD1 agrees at 10 bases. This CDR3 contains 18 residues. The junction had 18 bases not matched to a gene; V was cut back by 5 bases and J by 6 bases. Germline V lookup: CDR1 LNHDA, CDR2 SQIVND (reference sequence). This chain's CDR3 is CASSSLWGTGASRDGYTF. CDR3 DNA: TGTGCCAGTAGTTCCCTCTGGGGGACAGGGGCGTCGAGGGATGGCTACACCTTC. Using reference TRBV19 and TRBJ1-2 for the parts outside the CDR3, the full variable domain is DGGITQSPKYLFRKEGQNVTLSCEQNLNHDAMYWYRQDPGQGLRLIYYSQIVNDFQKGDIAEGYSVSREKKESFPLTVTSAQKNPTAFYLCASSSLWGTGASRDGYTFGSGTRLTVV.

The chain combines TRBV6-2 or TRBV6-3 with TRBJ1-5; 9 bases match TRBD1. Germline CDR1 is MNHEY and CDR2 is SVGEGT. Trimming at V came to 2 bases and at J to 0 bases, leaving 14 bases not matched to a gene. The CDR3 runs to 20 residues. This CDR3 reads CASSYPNWDRVQYSNQPQHF. DNA of the CDR3: TGTGCCAGCAGTTACCCGAACTGGGACAGGGTCCAATATAGCAATCAGCCCCAGCATTTT.

This clonotype was detected many times. The chain employs TRBV5-6 and TRBJ2-3, with D possibly matching TRBD2 (5 bases). Trimming cost V 3 bases and J 3 bases, with 8 bases left between them. The germline CDR1 and CDR2 sequences are SGHDT and YYEEEE. The CDR3 is 13 residues long. CDR3 DNA: TGTGCCAGCAGCTCGAGGGAAACAGATACGCAGTATTTT. Its translation is CASSSRETDTQYF.

This clonotype showed up many times. This sequence joins TRBV5-1 and TRBJ2-5, with D unresolved. V was pared by 0 bases and J by 2 bases, with 14 bases between. Germline assignment: CDR1 SGHRS and CDR2 YFSETQ. The CDR3 has 16 residues. The CDR3 sequence: CASSLVVRNRQETQYF. For the CDR3, the DNA is TGCGCCAGCAGCTTGGTGGTTCGTAACAGACAAGAGACCCAGTACTTC.

This clonotype has a handful of counts. The V call is TRBV7-2, the J call TRBJ2-7, with 8 bases lining up with TRBD2. CDR1 is SGHTA, CDR2 FQGNSA, per germline. Unmatched junction bases numbered 12, after V lost 1 base and J lost 7 bases. There are 16 residues in the CDR3. The CDR3 DNA reads TGTGCCAGCAGCTTAGTTTCTAGCGGGTCCCTATTGGAGCAGTACTTC. It translates to CASSLVSSGSLLEQYF.

This clonotype was counted a few times. V is TRBV18 and J is TRBJ2-7, with D possibly TRBD1 on 5 matching bases. CDR1 is KGHSH and CDR2 is LQKENI in the germline V gene. The V and J ends lost 4 bases and 6 bases respectively, with 10 bases between them. The CDR3 spans 12 residues. CDR3 residues: CASSRQPSEQYF. The CDR3 region has the DNA TGTGCCAGCTCACGACAGCCCTCCGAGCAGTACTTC.

The chain is built from TRBV4-3 and TRBJ2-3; 9 bases fit TRBD2. Germline V CDR1 and CDR2: LGHNA, YSLEER. The CDR3 spans 15 residues. With 6 bases clipped from V and 2 bases from J, the junction kept 6 bases outside the gene matches. The CDR3 DNA sequence: TGCGCCAGCAGTGCGGGACTAGCTTACACAGATACGCAGTATTTT. Translated: CASSAGLAYTDTQYF.

The chain links TRBV30 to TRBJ2-7, with unresolved D. The CDR3 has 12 amino acids. CDR1 GTSNPN and CDR2 SVGIG come from the germline V gene (reference sequence). V lost 2 bases and J 2 bases, leaving 7 bases between the germline ends. CDR3 coding DNA: TGTGCCTGGAGTCCTTCGACCTACGAGCAGTACTTC. Translation gives CAWSPSTYEQYF.

The V call is TRBV6-5, the J call TRBJ1-2, with TRBD1 matching over 7 bases. This CDR3 is 13 amino acids long. V shed 5 bases and J 6 bases; nucleotides not matched to a gene: 6. Per germline, CDR1 MNHEY and CDR2 SVGAGI. Written as DNA, the CDR3 is TGTGCCAGCAGTATGACAGGGCACCATGGCTACACCTTC. As protein: CASSMTGHHGYTF.

This clonotype was seen at least ten times. V is TRBV5-1 and J is TRBJ2-5; possibly TRBD2 for D (6 bases). Trimming pared 4 bases from V and 1 base from J, leaving 11 bases between. CDR1 SGHRS and CDR2 YFSETQ come from the germline V gene. CDR3 length: 14 amino acids. The CDR3 region has the DNA TGCGCCAGCAGCCGGCAGGGAGGCCAAGAGACCCAGTACTTC. It is translated as CASSRQGGQETQYF.

This clonotype was seen many times. The chain employs TRBV4-2 and TRBJ2-7, with D hard to call. Germline loops: CDR1 LGHNA, CDR2 YNFKEQ. CDR3 length equals 11 residues. V lost 3 bases and J lost 5, with 5 bases in between. CDR3 sequence: CASSQGNEQYF. For the CDR3, the DNA is TGTGCCAGCAGCCAGGGGAACGAGCAGTACTTC.

The sample holds a few counts of this clonotype. The chain carries TRBV6-5 and TRBJ1-2, with unresolved D. CDR1 is MNHEY, CDR2 SVGAGI, per germline. CDR3 length: 11 residues. Deletions cut 6 bases from V and 7 bases from J, with 9 bases between. CDR3 bases: TGTGCCAGCAGGCGGGAGGGTGGCTACACCTTC. Translating gives CASRREGGYTF.

This clonotype has a handful of counts. The chain is built from TRBV10-3 and TRBJ2-1; 10 bases are shared with TRBD2. CDR3 length equals 16 residues. The ends lost 4 bases at V and 6 bases at J; junction bases unmatched: 9. Per the germline V gene, CDR1 is ENHRY and CDR2 is SYGVKD. CDR3 amino acids: CAISGDLAGDINEQFF. In DNA, the CDR3 is TGTGCCATCAGTGGAGACCTAGCGGGGGACATCAATGAGCAGTTCTTC.

This clonotype has more than one count but fewer than ten. The gene calls are TRBV12-3 or TRBV12-4 and TRBJ2-2; possible D gene TRBD1, 6 bases. The CDR3 has 12 residues. Trimming took 4 bases from V and 8 from J, leaving 8 bases between them. The CDR3 protein is CASSYTGGELFF. In DNA, the CDR3 is TGTGCCAGCAGTTATACAGGGGGGGAGCTGTTTTTT.

The sample holds one count of this clonotype. V gene TRBV10-3 combines with J gene TRBJ2-1; 10 bases align to TRBD2. J was trimmed by 6 bases and V by 3 bases; bases with no gene match: 8. In germline, CDR1 is ENHRY, CDR2 SYGVKD. The CDR3 is 16 residues long. CDR3 in DNA: TGTGCCATCAGTGACAGGGTAGCGGGAGGCAGCAATGAGCAGTTCTTC. Translating it yields CAISDRVAGGSNEQFF.